The 13 T cell receptor beta chains reported below all come from one sample, sequenced in a study of human T cells and chemical hapten exposure. TCRdb passed the RACE reads through MiXCR, listing each CDR3 protein once. This table holds roughly 62,000 distinct CDR3 sequences, around an eighth found once. Specified time point: patch test 3, about 24 weeks after DPC sensitization. Treatment defined: therapeutic diphenylcyclopropenone sensitization with weekly scalp DPC. The sample in question was whole blood, obtained in connection with sensitization to the hapten diphenylcyclopropenone (DPC). The source of these receptors is a man aged 25-45 years with alopecia areata. Some clones in this sample may be carry-over from other donors' samples.

The rearrangement links TRBV6-1 to TRBJ2-1; perhaps TRBD1 as D (5 bases). The CDR3 is 10 residues long. Trimming cost V 6 bases and J 12 bases, with 9 bases left between them. Germline loops: CDR1 MNHNS, CDR2 SASEGT. CDR3 in amino acids: CASRGQGQFF. CDR3 in DNA: TGTGCCAGCAGGGGGCAGGGGCAGTTCTTC.

A remark on this clonotype: A junction end diverges from the germline sequence, so it may reflect a read error. DNA of the CDR3: TGTGCTAGCAGCTTAGGGACCCATCGCACAGATACGCAGTATTTT. It translates to CASSLGTHRTDTQYF. The chain has TRBV7-7 and TRBJ2-3; either TRBD1 or TRBD2 may supply D (5 bases each). The CDR3 is 15 residues long. The V gene's germline CDR1 is SSHAT and CDR2 FNYEAQ (reference sequence).

This clonotype was detected only once. A much bigger clone sits one base away, suggesting this may be a read error. This chain links TRBV28 with TRBJ2-2; 8 bases fit TRBD1. CDR3 length equals 15 residues. CDR1 and CDR2 from the germline V gene are MDHEN and SYDVKM. CDR3 nucleotide sequence: TGTGTCAGCAGTTCGCCAGGGGGCGCGACCGGGGAGCTGTTTTTT. Translated: CVSSSPGGATGELFF.

The rearrangement joins TRBV29-1 to TRBJ1-1; D unresolved. The CDR3 spans 11 residues. Trimming removed 3 bases from V and 11 bases from J, with 13 bases in between. Germline V gives CDR1 SQVTM, CDR2 ANQGSEA. CDR3 nucleotide sequence: TGCAGCGTTGATTCGACTGCCCGCGCTTTCTTT. Its translation is CSVDSTARAFF.

This clonotype was counted at least ten times. The chain carries TRBV20-1 and TRBJ1-2; 9 nucleotides line up with TRBD1. Germline V lookup: CDR1 DFQATT, CDR2 SNEGSKA (reference sequence). Losses at the gene ends were 0 bases for V and 7 bases for J; bases not matched to a gene: 6. CDR3 length equals 14 residues. This chain's CDR3 is CSARDPTGGSGYTF. CDR3 nucleotides: TGCAGTGCTAGAGACCCTACAGGGGGCAGTGGCTACACCTTC.

This clonotype has more than one count but fewer than ten. This rearrangement joins TRBV28 to TRBJ2-7, with 8 bases matching TRBD2. Trimming at V came to 6 bases and at J to 4 bases, leaving 8 bases not matched to a gene. This CDR3 spans 14 amino acids. Per germline, CDR1 MDHEN and CDR2 SYDVKM. As DNA, the CDR3 is TGTGCCAGCAGAGAGGCGGGGGGAGGGTACGAGCAGTACTTC. Amino acids: CASREAGGGYEQYF.

The chain combines TRBV7-9 with TRBJ1-5, with D possibly being TRBD1 (6 bases). Between the trimmed V and J ends, which lost 5 bases and 7 bases, there was a span of 15 bases. Per the germline V gene, CDR1 is SEHNR and CDR2 is FQNEAQ (reference sequence). There are 14 residues in the CDR3. In DNA form, the CDR3 reads TGTGCCAGCAGCCCGTCAGGGGATCGACAGCCCCAGCATTTT. Protein: CASSPSGDRQPQHF.

V usage is TRBV2 and J usage is TRBJ2-3; TRBD2 agrees at 8 bases. The CDR3 sequence is 15 residues long. The junction had 10 bases not matched to a gene; V was cut back by 3 bases and J by 8 bases. Germline assignment: CDR1 SNHLY and CDR2 FYNNEI. CDR3 residues: CASSERLLAESTQYF. As DNA, the CDR3 is TGTGCCAGCAGTGAGAGGTTACTAGCGGAGAGTACGCAGTATTTT.

This clonotype was counted many times. The chain has TRBV7-2 and TRBJ2-7; TRBD1 matches 7 bases. The junction had 3 bases not matched to a gene; V was cut back by 6 bases and J by 1 base. Germline V gene lookup returns CDR1 SGHTA and CDR2 FQGNSA. The CDR3 is made up of 13 amino acids. In nucleotides, the CDR3 is TGTGCCAGCAGTCTGGACAGGTCCTACGAGCAGTACTTC. Protein product: CASSLDRSYEQYF. Full variable domain (missing parts from reference TRBV7-2 and TRBJ2-7): GAGVSQSPSNKVTEKGKDVELRCDPISGHTALYWYRQSLGQGLEFLIYFQGNSAPDKSGLPSDRFSAERTGGSVSTLTIQRTQQEDSAVYLCASSLDRSYEQYFGPGTRLTVT.

There are many counts of this clonotype. The DNA of the CDR3 is TGTGCCAGCAGTTACAGACAGGGCCGAAGCACAGATACGCAGTATTTT. Amino acid sequence: CASSYRQGRSTDTQYF. The V and J genes are TRBV12-3 or TRBV12-4 and TRBJ2-3; 7 bases map to TRBD1. V was pared by 4 bases and J by 0 bases, with 7 bases of the junction left unmatched. CDR3 length equals 16 residues.

The chain couples TRBV6-2 or TRBV6-3 to TRBJ2-7; D may match TRBD1 or TRBD2 (5 bases each). The V end was cut by 0 bases, the J end by 11 bases, with 17 bases between. Germline V gene data show CDR1 as MNHEY and CDR2 as SVGEGT. The CDR3 contains 14 residues. The CDR3 loop is CASSYSNGQGAKYF. CDR3 in DNA: TGTGCCAGCAGTTACTCGAACGGGCAGGGAGCCAAGTACTTC.

This chain connects TRBV5-1 to TRBJ1-4, with D unresolved. Germline V gene data show CDR1 as SGHRS and CDR2 as YFSETQ. V lost 1 base and J lost 5, with 12 bases in between. The CDR3 is 15 amino acids. The CDR3 region is CASSLSPDRNEKLFF. The CDR3, as DNA: TGCGCCAGCAGCTTGTCCCCAGACCGGAATGAAAAACTGTTTTTT.

This clonotype was recorded at least ten times. The chain links TRBV11-2 to TRBJ1-2; D is unresolved. CDR1 and CDR2 (germline): SGHAT, FQNNGV. The germline V and J ends were trimmed by 4 bases and 2 bases, with 8 bases remaining between them. CDR3 length equals 13 residues. The CDR3 nucleotides read TGTGCCAGCAGCTCCCCTCCCAACTATGGCTACACCTTC. Amino acids: CASSSPPNYGYTF. The full variable domain, its missing parts supplied by reference TRBV11-2 and TRBJ1-2, is EAGVAQSPRYKIIEKRQSVAFWCNPISGHATLYWYQQILGQGPKLLIQFQNNGVVDDSQLPKDRFSAERLKGVDSTLKIQPAKLEDSAVYLCASSSPPNYGYTFGSGTRLTVV.